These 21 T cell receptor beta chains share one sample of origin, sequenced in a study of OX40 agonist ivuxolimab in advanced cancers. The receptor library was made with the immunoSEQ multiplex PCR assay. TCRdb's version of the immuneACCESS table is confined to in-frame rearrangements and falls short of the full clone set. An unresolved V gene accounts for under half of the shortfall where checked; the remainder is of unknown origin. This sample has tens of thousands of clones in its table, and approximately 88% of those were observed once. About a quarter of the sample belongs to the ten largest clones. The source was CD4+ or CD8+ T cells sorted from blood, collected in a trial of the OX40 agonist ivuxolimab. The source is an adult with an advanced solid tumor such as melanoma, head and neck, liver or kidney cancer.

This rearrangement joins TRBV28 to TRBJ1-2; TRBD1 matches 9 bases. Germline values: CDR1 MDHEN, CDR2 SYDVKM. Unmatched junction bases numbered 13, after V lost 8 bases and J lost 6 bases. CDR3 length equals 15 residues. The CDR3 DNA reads TGTGCCAGCCTGAGGAACCTCTGGACAGGGGATGGCTACACCTTC. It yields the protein CASLRNLWTGDGYTF.

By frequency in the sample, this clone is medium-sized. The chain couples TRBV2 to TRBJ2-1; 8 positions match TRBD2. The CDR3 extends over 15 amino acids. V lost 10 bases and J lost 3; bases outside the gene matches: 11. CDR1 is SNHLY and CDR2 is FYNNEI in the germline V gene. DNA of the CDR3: TGTGCCATACCGTCCAGCGGGAGAAGCTACAATGAGCAGTTCTTC. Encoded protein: CAIPSSGRSYNEQFF. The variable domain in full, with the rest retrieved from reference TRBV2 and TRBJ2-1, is EPEVTQTPSHQVTQMGQEVILRCVPISNHLYFYWYRQILGQKVEFLVSFYNNEISEKSEIFDDQFSVERPDGSNFTLKIRSTKLEDSAMYFCAIPSSGRSYNEQFFGPGTRLTVL.

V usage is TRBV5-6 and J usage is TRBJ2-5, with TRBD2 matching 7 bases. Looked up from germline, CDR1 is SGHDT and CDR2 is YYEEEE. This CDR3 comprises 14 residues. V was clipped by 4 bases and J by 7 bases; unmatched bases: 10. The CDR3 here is CASSAGTTIWTQYF. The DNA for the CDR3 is TGTGCCAGCAGCGCCGGGACTACCATATGGACCCAGTACTTC. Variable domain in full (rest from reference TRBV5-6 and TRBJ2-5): DAGVTQSPTHLIKTRGQQVTLRCSPKSGHDTVSWYQQALGQGPQFIFQYYEEEERQRGNFPDRFSGHQFPNYSSELNVNALLLGDSALYLCASSAGTTIWTQYFGPGTRLLVL.

CDR3 sequence reads: CARRQENNSPLHF. CDR3 bases: TGTGCCAGACGACAGGAGAATAATTCACCCCTCCACTTT. The chain joins TRBV27 to TRBJ1-6; a possible D gene is TRBD1 (6 bases). Trimming shortened V by 9 bases and J by 5 bases, and 11 bases separated the two germline ends. The V gene's germline CDR1 is MNHEY and CDR2 SMNVEV (reference sequence). The CDR3 spans 13 residues.

CDR3 in DNA: TGTGCCTGGCGGACAAACTCCTACAATGAGCAGTTCTTC. It specifies CAWRTNSYNEQFF. The V call is TRBV30, the J call TRBJ2-1; a weak D match, TRBD1 (5 bases). The V and J ends lost 5 bases and 0 bases respectively, with 8 bases between them. Germline loops: CDR1 GTSNPN, CDR2 SVGIG (reference sequence). The CDR3 totals 13 residues.

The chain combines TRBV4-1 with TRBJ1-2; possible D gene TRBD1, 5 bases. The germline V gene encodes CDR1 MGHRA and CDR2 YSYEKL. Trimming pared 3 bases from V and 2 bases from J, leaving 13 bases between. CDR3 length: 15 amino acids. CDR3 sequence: CASSQIDSPNYGYTF. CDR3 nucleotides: TGCGCCAGCAGCCAGATCGACAGCCCCAACTATGGCTACACCTTC.

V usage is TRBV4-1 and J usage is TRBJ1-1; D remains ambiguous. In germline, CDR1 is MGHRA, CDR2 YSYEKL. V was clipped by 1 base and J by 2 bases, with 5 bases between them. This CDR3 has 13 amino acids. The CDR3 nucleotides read TGCGCCAGCAGCCAAGGGGGAAACACTGAAGCTTTCTTT. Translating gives CASSQGGNTEAFF.

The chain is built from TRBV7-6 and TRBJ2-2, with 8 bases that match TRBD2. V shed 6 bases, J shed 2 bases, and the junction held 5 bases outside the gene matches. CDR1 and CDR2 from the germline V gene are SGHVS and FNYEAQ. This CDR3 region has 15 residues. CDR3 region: CASSLAGLNTGELFF. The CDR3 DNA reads TGTGCCAGCAGTCTAGCGGGTCTAAACACCGGGGAGCTGTTTTTT.

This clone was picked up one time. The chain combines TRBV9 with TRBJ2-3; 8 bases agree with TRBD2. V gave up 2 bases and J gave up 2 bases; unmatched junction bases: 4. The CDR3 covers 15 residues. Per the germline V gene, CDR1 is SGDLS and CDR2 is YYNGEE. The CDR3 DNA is TGTGCCAGCAGCGTTAGCGGGACATACACAGATACGCAGTATTTT. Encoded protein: CASSVSGTYTDTQYF.

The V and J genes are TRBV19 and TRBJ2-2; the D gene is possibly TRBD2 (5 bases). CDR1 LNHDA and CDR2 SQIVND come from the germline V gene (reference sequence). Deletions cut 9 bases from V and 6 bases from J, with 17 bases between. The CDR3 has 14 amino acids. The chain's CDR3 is CASSPQVLAGELFF. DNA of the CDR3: TGTGCCAGCAGTCCCCAGGTACTAGCCGGGGAGCTGTTTTTT.

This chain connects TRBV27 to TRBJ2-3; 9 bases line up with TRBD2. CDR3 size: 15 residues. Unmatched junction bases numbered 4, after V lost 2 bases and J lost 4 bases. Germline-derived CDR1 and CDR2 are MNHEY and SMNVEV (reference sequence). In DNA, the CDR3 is TGTGCCAGCAGTTTAATCGCGGGGGGGCCAGATACGCAGTATTTT. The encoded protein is CASSLIAGGPDTQYF.

The CDR3 coding sequence is TGTGCCAGCATGTCAGACTACGAGCAGTACTTC. Translating gives CASMSDYEQYF. The rearrangement uses TRBV6-1 and TRBJ2-7; D uncertain. Trimming pared 7 bases from V and 3 bases from J, leaving 7 bases between. Looked up from germline, CDR1 is MNHNS and CDR2 is SASEGT. This CDR3 is 11 amino acids long.

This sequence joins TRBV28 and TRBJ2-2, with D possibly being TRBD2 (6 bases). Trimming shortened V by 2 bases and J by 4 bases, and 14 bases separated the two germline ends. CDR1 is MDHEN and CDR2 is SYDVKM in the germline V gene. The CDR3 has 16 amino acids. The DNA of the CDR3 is TGTGCCAGCAGTTTACGGGTCCGAGCGGGCACCGGGGAGCTGTTTTTT. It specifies CASSLRVRAGTGELFF.

The CDR3 protein is CASRRGEQYF. The CDR3 DNA reads as TGTGCCAGCAGAAGGGGCGAGCAGTACTTC. V is TRBV28 and J is TRBJ2-7; the D gene is possibly TRBD1 (5 bases). This CDR3 is built from 10 residues. Looked up from germline, CDR1 is MDHEN and CDR2 is SYDVKM. V lost 6 bases to trimming and J lost 6 bases, with 6 bases between them.

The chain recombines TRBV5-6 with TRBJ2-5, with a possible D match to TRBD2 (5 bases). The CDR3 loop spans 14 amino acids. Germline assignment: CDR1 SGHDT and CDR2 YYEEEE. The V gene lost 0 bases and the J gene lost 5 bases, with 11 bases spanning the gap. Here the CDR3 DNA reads TGTGCCAGCAGCTTGGGAGGGTACCGGGAGACCCAGTACTTC. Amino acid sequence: CASSLGGYRETQYF.

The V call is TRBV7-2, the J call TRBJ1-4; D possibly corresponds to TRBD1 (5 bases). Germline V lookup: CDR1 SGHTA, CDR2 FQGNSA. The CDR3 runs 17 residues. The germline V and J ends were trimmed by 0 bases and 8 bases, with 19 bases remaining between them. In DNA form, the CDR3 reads TGTGCCAGCAGCTTAGCGGGGGAGGGTCCCAACGGAGAAAAACTGTTTTTT. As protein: CASSLAGEGPNGEKLFF.

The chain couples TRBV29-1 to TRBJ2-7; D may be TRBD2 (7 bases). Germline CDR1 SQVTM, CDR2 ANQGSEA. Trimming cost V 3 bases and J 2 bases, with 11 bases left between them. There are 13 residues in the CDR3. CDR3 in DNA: TGCAGCGTTGAGGGGGGGCCCGCCTACGAGCAGTACTTC. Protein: CSVEGGPAYEQYF.

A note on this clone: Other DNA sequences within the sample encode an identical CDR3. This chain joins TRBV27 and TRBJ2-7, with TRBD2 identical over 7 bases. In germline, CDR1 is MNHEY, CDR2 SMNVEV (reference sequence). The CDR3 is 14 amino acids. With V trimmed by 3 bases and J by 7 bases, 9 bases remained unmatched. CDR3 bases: TGTGCCAGCAGTTTGGTGGGAGGGCCCAATGAGCAGTACTTC. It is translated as CASSLVGGPNEQYF.

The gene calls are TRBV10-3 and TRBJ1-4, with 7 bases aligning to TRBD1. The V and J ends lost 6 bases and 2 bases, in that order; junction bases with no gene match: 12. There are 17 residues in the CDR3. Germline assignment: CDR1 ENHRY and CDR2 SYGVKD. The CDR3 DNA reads TGTGCCATCAGGGGGGACAGTTGGGGATCTACTAATGAAAAACTGTTTTTT. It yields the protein CAIRGDSWGSTNEKLFF.

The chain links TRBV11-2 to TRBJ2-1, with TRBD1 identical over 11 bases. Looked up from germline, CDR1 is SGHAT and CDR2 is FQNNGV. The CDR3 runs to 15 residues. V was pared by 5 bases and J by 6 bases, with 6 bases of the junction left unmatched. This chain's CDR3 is CASSTGQGAGNEQFF. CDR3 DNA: TGTGCCAGCAGCACCGGACAGGGGGCTGGCAATGAGCAGTTCTTC.

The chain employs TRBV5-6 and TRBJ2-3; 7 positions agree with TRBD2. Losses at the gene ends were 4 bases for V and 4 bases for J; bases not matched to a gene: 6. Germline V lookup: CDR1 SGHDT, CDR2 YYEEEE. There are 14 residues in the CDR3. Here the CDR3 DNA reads TGTGCCAGCAGCCTCGGACTAGGCCCAGATACGCAGTATTTT. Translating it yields CASSLGLGPDTQYF.